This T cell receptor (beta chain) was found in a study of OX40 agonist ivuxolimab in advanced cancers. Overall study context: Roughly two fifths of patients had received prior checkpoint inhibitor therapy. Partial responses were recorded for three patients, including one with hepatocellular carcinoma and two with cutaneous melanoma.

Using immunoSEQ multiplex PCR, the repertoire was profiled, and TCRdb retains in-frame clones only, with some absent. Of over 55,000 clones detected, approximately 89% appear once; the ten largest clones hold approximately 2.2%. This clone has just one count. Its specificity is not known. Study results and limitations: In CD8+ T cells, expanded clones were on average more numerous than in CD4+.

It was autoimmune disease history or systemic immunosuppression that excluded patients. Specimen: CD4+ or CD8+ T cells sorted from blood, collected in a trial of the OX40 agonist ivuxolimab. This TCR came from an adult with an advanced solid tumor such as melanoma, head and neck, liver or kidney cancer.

The CDR3 spells CASRREQGTDTQYF. Written as DNA, the CDR3 is TGTGCCAGCAGGAGGGAACAGGGGACAGATACGCAGTATTTT. The V gene is TRBV6-1, the J gene TRBJ2-3; TRBD1 agrees at 7 bases. The CDR3 is 14 amino acids. With V trimmed by 6 bases and J by 3 bases, 6 bases remained unmatched. Germline V gene lookup returns CDR1 MNHNS and CDR2 SASEGT.